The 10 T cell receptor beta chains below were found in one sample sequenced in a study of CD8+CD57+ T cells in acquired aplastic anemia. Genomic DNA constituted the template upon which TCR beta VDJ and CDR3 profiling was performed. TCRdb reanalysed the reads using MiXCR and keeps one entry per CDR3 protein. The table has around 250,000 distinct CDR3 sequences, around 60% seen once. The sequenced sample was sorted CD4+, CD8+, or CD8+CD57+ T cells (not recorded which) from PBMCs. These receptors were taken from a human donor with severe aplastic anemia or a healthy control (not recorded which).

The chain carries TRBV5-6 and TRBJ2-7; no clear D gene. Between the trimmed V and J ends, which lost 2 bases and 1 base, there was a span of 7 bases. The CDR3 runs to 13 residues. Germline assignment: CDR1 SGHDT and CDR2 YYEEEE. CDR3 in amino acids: CASSFSPSYEQYF. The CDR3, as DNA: TGTGCCAGCAGCTTTTCTCCATCCTACGAGCAGTACTTC. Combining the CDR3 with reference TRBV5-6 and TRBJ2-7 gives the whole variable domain DAGVTQSPTHLIKTRGQQVTLRCSPKSGHDTVSWYQQALGQGPQFIFQYYEEEERQRGNFPDRFSGHQFPNYSSELNVNALLLGDSALYLCASSFSPSYEQYFGPGTRLTVT.

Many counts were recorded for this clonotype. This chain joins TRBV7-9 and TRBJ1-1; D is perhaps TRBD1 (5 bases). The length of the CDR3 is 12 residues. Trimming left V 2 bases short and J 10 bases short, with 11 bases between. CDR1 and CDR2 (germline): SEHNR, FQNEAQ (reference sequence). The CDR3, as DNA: TGTGCCAGCAGCTTACAGGGCCCAGGAGCTTTCTTT. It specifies CASSLQGPGAFF.

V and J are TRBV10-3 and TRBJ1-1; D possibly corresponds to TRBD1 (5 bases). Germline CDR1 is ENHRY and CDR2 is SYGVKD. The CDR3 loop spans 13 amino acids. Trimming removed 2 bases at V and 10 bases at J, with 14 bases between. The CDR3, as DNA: TGTGCCATCAGTGAGGGAGGGGACGGTGGAGCTTTCTTT. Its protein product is CAISEGGDGGAFF.

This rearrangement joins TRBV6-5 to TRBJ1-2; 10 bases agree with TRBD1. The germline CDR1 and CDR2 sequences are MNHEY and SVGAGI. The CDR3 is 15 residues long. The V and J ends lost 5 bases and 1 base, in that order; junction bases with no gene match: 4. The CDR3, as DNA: TGTGCCAGCAGTGGAAGGACAGGGGGTAACTATGGCTACACCTTC. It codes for CASSGRTGGNYGYTF.

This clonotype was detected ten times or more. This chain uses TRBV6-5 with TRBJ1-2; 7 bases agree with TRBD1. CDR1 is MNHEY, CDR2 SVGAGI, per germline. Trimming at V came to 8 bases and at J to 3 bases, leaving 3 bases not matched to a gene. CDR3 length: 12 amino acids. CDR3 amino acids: CASSGTDYGYTF. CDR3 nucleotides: TGTGCCAGCTCCGGGACAGACTATGGCTACACCTTC.

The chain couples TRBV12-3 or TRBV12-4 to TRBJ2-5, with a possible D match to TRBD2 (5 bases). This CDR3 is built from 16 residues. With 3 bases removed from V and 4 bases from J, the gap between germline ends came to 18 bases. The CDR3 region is CASSFGSAGVRETQYF. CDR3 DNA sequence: TGTGCCAGCAGTTTCGGGTCAGCCGGGGTTCGAGAGACCCAGTACTTC.

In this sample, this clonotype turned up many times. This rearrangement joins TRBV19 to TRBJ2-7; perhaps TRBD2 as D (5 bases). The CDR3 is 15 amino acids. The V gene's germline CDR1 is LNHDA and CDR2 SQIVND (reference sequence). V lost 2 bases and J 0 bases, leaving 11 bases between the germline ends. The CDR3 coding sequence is TGTGCCAGTAGTATAACGGGAACGCGCTCCTACGAGCAGTACTTC. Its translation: CASSITGTRSYEQYF.

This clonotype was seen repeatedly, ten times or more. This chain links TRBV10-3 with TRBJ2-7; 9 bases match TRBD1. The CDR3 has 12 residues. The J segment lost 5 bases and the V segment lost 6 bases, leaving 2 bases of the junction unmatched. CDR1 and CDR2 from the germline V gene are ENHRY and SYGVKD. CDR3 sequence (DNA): TGTGCCATCAGCAGGACAGGGGACGAGCAGTACTTC. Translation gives CAISRTGDEQYF.

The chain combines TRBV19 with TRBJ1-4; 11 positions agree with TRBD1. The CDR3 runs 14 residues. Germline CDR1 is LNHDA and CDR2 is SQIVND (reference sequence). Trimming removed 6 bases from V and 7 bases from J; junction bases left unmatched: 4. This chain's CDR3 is CASSTGTGGEKLFF. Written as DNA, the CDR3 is TGTGCCAGTAGCACCGGGACAGGGGGTGAAAAACTGTTTTTT.

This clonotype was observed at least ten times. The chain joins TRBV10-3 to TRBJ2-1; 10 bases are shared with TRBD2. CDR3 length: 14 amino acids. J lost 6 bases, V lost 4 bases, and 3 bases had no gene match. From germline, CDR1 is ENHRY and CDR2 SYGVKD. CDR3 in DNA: TGTGCCATCAGTGTATCTAGCGGGGGCAATGAGCAGTTCTTC. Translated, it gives CAISVSSGGNEQFF.